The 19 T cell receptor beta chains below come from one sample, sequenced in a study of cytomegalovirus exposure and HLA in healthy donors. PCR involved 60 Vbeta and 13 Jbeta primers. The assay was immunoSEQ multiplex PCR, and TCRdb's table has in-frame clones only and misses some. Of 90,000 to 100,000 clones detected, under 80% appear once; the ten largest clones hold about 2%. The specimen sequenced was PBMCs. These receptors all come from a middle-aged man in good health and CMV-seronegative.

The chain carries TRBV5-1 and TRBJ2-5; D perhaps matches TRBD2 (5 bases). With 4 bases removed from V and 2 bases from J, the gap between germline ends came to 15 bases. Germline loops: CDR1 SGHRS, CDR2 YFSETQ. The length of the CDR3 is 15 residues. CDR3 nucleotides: TGCGCCAGCAGCCACTTAACGAGGGAACAAGAGACCCAGTACTTC. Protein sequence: CASSHLTREQETQYF.

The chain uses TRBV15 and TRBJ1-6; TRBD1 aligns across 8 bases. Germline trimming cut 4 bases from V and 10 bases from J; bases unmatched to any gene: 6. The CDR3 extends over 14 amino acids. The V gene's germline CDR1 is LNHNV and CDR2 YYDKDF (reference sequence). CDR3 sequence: CATSNDRGGSPLHF. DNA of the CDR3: TGTGCCACCAGCAATGACAGGGGTGGATCACCCCTCCACTTT.

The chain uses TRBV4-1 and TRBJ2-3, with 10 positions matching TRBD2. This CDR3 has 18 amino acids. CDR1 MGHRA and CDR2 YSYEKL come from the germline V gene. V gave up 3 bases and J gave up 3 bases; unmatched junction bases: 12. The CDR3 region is CASSHTPAGGPRTDTQYF. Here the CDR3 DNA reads TGCGCCAGCAGCCACACACCAGCGGGGGGGCCACGAACAGATACGCAGTATTTT.

The CDR3 DNA is TGTGCCATCAGTGAAATAGCGGGAGTCACCGGGGAGCTGTTTTTT. It codes for CAISEIAGVTGELFF. J is TRBJ2-2 and V is TRBV10-3, with 9 bases that match TRBD2. CDR3 length equals 15 residues. The V and J ends lost 3 bases and 4 bases, in that order; junction bases with no gene match: 3. Germline V gene sequence: CDR1 ENHRY, CDR2 SYGVKD.

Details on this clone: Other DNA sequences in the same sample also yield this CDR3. For the CDR3, the DNA is TGTGCCAGTTCCCGCCTAGCGGGAGGGTACAATGAGCAGTTCTTC. This codes for CASSRLAGGYNEQFF. The gene calls are TRBV19 and TRBJ2-1; 12 bases are shared with TRBD2. This CDR3 is 15 amino acids long. Germline V lookup: CDR1 LNHDA, CDR2 SQIVND (reference sequence). V lost 8 bases to trimming and J lost 4 bases; unmatched junction nucleotides: 6.

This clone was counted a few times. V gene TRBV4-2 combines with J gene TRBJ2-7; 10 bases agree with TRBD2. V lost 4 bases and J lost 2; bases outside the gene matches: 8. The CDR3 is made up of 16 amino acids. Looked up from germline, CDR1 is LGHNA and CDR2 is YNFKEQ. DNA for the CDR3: TGTGCCAGCAGCCGTTCGCTAGCGGGGGAGACCTACGAGCAGTACTTC. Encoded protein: CASSRSLAGETYEQYF.

The CDR3: CASSRGARSGNTIYF. The CDR3 bases are TGTGCCAGCAGTCGGGGGGCTCGCTCTGGAAACACCATATATTTT. The V call is TRBV2, the J call TRBJ1-3; a weak D match, TRBD1 (6 bases). The ends were cut back, 5 bases at V and 0 bases at J, with 11 bases in the middle. Germline assignment: CDR1 SNHLY and CDR2 FYNNEI. The length of the CDR3 is 15 residues.

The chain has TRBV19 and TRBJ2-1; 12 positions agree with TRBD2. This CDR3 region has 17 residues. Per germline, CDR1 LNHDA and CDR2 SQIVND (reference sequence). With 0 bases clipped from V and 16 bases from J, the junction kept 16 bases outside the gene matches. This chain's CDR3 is CASSIDLTSGGSEVVFF. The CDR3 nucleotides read TGTGCCAGTAGTATAGATCTCACTAGCGGGGGGTCCGAGGTAGTTTTCTTC. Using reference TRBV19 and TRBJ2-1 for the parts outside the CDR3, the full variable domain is DGGITQSPKYLFRKEGQNVTLSCEQNLNHDAMYWYRQDPGQGLRLIYYSQIVNDFQKGDIAEGYSVSREKKESFPLTVTSAQKNPTAFYLCASSIDLTSGGSEVVFFGPGTRLTVL.

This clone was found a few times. The CDR3: CSFMGGERTEAFF. CDR3 nucleotides: TGCAGCTTCATGGGGGGAGAAAGGACTGAAGCTTTCTTT. V gene TRBV29-1 combines with J gene TRBJ1-1; tentatively, D is TRBD1 (5 bases). Germline V gene sequence: CDR1 SQVTM, CDR2 ANQGSEA. This CDR3 has 13 residues. V lost 8 bases, J lost 5 bases, and 18 bases lay in between.

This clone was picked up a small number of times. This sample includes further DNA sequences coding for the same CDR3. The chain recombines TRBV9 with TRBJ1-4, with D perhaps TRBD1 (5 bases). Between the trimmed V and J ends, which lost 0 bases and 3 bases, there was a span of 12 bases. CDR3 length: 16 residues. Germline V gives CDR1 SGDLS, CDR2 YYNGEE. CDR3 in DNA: TGTGCCAGCAGCGTAGCTACGGGGGGAGCTAATGAAAAACTGTTTTTT. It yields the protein CASSVATGGANEKLFF.

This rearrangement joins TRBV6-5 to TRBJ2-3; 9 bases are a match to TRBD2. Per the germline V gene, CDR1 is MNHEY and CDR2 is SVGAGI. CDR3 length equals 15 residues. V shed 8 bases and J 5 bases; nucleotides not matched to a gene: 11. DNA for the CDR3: TGTGCCAGCGGGCCTAGCGGGGTACCGCGAGATACGCAGTATTTT. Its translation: CASGPSGVPRDTQYF.

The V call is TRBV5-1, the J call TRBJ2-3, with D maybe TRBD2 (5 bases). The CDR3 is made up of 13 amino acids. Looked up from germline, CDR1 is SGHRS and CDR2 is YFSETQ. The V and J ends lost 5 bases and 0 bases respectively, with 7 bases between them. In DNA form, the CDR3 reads TGCGCCAGCAGACGGGGAAGCACAGATACGCAGTATTTT. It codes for CASRRGSTDTQYF.

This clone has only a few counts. CDR3 bases: TGTGCCAGCAGTGGGTTCAGGGGAGTTGGCTACACCTTC. This encodes CASSGFRGVGYTF. This chain uses TRBV28 with TRBJ1-2; D possibly corresponds to TRBD1 (6 bases). This CDR3 has 13 amino acids. CDR1 is MDHEN, CDR2 SYDVKM, per germline. Between the trimmed V and J ends, which lost 5 bases and 7 bases, there was a span of 14 bases.

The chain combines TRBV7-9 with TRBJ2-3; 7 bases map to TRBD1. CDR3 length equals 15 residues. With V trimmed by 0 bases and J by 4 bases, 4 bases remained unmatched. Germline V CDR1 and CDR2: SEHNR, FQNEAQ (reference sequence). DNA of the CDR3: TGTGCCAGCAGCTTAGCAGGGGGCGAGGCAGATACGCAGTATTTT. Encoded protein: CASSLAGGEADTQYF.

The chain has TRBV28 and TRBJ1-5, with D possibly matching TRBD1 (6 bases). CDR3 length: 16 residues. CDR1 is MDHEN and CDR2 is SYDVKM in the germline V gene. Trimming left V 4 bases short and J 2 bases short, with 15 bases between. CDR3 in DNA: TGTGCCAGCAGTTACCAACCACAGGGCGGCAATCAGCCCCAGCATTTT. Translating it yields CASSYQPQGGNQPQHF.

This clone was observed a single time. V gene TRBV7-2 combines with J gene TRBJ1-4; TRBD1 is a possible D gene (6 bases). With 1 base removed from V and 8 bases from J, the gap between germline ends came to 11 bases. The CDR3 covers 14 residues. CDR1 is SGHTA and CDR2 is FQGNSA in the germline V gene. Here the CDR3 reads CASSLDPQGEKLFF. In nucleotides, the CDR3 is TGTGCCAGCAGCTTAGACCCACAGGGCGAAAAACTGTTTTTT.

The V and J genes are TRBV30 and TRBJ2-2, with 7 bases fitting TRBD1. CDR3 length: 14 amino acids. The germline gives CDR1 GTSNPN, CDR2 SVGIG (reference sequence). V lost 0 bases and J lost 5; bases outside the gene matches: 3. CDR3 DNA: TGTGCCTGGAGTGTGACAGGGCGGACCGGGGAGCTGTTTTTT. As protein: CAWSVTGRTGELFF.

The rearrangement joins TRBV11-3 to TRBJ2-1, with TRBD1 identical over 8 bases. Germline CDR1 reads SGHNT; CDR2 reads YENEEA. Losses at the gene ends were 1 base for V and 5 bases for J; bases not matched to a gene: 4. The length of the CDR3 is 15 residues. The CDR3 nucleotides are TGTGCCAGCAGCTTAGGACAGGGGATACACAATGAGCAGTTCTTC. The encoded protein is CASSLGQGIHNEQFF.

The CDR3: CASSMGGPNQPQHF. CDR3 sequence (DNA): TGTGCCAGTAGTATGGGGGGTCCCAATCAGCCCCAGCATTTT. The rearrangement uses TRBV19 and TRBJ1-5; possible D gene TRBD1, 5 bases. The CDR3 has 14 amino acids. The germline gives CDR1 LNHDA, CDR2 SQIVND (reference sequence). V shed 3 bases and J shed 3 bases, with 9 bases lying between them.